This T cell receptor (beta chain) is drawn from a study of vaccination and CD4 T cells after COVID-19. A word on this clonotype: Its antigen is unidentified.

Germline assignment: CDR1 SGHVS and CDR2 FQNEAQ. Between the trimmed V and J ends, which lost 5 bases and 0 bases, there was a span of 14 bases. There are 15 residues in the CDR3. Cultured CD4+ T cell DNA underwent sequencing with the Oncomine TCR Beta short-read assay. TCRdb redid the calling of the PCR reads with MiXCR, one entry per CDR3 protein. The table shows under 20,000 distinct CDR3 sequences, with approximately 44% occurring only once. Time point: late sampling 161 to 241 days after vaccination in a few convalescent patients. This sample's treatment: approximately 10-day PBMC culture with coronavirus spike peptide pools or control peptides (ViraFEST assay).

This rearrangement joins TRBV7-8 to TRBJ2-7; D ambiguous. The source of this sequence is a human donor who had recovered from COVID-19. Sequenced material: CD4+ T cells from blood, cultured in vitro, taken about 7 months after SARS-CoV-2 vaccination. This CDR3 reads CASSMGWRHSYEQYF. In DNA, the CDR3 is TGTGCCAGCAGCATGGGGTGGCGGCACTCCTACGAGCAGTACTTC.